This T cell receptor beta chain was obtained from a study of T cells in localized non-small cell lung cancer. With regard to this clone: Its antigen is still unknown.

Generated by immunoSEQ multiplex PCR, the TCRdb table keeps only in-frame clones and is missing some. Of 1,500 to 1,800 clones listed, approximately 22% were seen once; the top ten hold around 25%. Findings and limits, study-wide: Sequencing covered just one tumor region, so heterogeneity cannot be ruled out.

Germline loops: CDR1 SGHRS, CDR2 YFSETQ. The CDR3 runs to 15 residues. V was shortened by 0 bases and J by 2 bases, with 11 bases between the two germline ends. The TCR comes from a male donor older than 55 with stage III lung adenocarcinoma. The input for sequencing was lung tumor tissue, taken before any cancer treatment. The chain couples TRBV5-1 to TRBJ1-1; D is perhaps TRBD1 (5 bases). The chain's CDR3 is CASSLGGQGNTEAFF. CDR3 bases: TGCGCCAGCAGCTTGGGGGGCCAGGGTAACACTGAAGCTTTCTTT. Filled out from reference TRBV5-1 and TRBJ1-1, the complete variable domain reads KAGVTQTPRYLIKTRGQQVTLSCSPISGHRSVSWYQQTPGQGLQFLFEYFSETQRNKGNFPGRFSGRQFSNSRSEMNVSTLELGDSALYLCASSLGGQGNTEAFFGQGTRLTVV.